This T cell receptor beta chain is drawn from a study of T cell responses to AZD1222 COVID-19 vaccine. TCRdb keeps only in-frame clones here, not all; method: immunoSEQ multiplex PCR. Among just over 90,000 clones listed, 75% to 90% were seen once. V was shortened by 6 bases and J by 6 bases, with 18 bases between the two germline ends. The germline gives CDR1 MNHEY, CDR2 SVGAGI. The CDR3 runs 15 residues. This clonotype was sampled from an adult who received the AZD1222 COVID-19 vaccine. The source material was peripheral blood, sampled 28 days after the second AZD1222 dose. The J gene is TRBJ2-1, the V gene TRBV6-5; tentatively, D is TRBD1 (5 bases). CDR3 sequence: CASRGPSPKPNEQFF. The CDR3 DNA follows: TGTGCCAGCAGGGGGCCATCTCCTAAGCCCAATGAGCAGTTCTTC.